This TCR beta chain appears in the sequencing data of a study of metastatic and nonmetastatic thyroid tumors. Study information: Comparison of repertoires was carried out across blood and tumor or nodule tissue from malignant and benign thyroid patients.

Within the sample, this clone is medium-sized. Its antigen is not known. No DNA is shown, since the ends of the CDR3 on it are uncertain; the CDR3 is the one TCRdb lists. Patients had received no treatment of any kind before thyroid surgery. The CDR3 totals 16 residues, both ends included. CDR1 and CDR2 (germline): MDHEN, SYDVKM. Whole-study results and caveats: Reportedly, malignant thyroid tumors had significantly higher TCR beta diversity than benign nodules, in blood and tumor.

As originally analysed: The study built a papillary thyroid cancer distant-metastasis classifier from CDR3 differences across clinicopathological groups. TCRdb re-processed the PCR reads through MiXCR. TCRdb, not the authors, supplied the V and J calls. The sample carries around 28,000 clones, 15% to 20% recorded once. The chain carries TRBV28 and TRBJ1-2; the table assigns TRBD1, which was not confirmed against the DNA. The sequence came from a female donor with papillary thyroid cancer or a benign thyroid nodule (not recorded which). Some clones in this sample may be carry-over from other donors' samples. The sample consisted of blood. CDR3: CASILAGHRGNYGYTF.